This TCR beta chain was retrieved from a study of PD-L1 blockade in urothelial cancer. At the level of the study: Patients began atezolizumab, 1,200 mg intravenously every 3 weeks, in the mid-2010s. About 85% of the roughly 29 patients were men whose urothelial cancer was bladder-origin.

Clones were sequenced by immunoSEQ multiplex PCR, and TCRdb holds only the in-frame ones, with some missing. The sample carries tens of thousands of clones, about 86% recorded once. The time point: pretreatment peripheral blood. The CDR3 totals 18 residues. Trimming took 0 bases from V and 3 from J, leaving 18 bases between them. CDR1 and CDR2 (germline): LNHNV, YYDKDF (reference sequence). The receptor was isolated from a man aged 55 to 69 with urothelial cancer. Sequenced material: PBMCs, taken around atezolizumab (anti-PD-L1) treatment. The chain uses TRBV15 and TRBJ2-1; possible D gene TRBD2, 6 bases. CDR3 sequence: CATSREALRRVIYNEQFF. CDR3 sequence (DNA): TGTGCCACCAGCAGAGAGGCCCTGCGGAGGGTTATCTACAATGAGCAGTTCTTC.